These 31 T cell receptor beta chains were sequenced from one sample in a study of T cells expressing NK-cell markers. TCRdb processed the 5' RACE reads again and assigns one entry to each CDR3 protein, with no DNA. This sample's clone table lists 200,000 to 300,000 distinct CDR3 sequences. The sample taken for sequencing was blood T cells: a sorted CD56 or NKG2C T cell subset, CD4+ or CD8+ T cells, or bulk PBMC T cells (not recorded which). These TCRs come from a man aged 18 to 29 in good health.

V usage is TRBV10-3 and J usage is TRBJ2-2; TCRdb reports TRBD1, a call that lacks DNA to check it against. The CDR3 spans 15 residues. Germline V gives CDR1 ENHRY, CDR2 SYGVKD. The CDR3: CAISAQRRNTGELFF.

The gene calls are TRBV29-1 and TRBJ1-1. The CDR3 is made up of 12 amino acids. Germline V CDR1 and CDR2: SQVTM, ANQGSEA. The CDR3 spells CSVVESNTEAFF.

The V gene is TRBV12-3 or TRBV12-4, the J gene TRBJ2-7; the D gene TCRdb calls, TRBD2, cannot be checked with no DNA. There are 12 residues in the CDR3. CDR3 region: CASSKTSYEQYF.

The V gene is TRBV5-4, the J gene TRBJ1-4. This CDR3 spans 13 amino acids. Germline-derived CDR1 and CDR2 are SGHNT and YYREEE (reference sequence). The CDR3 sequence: CASSSFVEEKLFF.

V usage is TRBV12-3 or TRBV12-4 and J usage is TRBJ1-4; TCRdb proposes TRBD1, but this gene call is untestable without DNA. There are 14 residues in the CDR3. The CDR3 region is CASRTGFAGEKLFF.

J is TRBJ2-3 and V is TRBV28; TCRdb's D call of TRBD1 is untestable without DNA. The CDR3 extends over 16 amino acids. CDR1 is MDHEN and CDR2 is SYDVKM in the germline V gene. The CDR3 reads CASSPSGAGRQDTQYF.

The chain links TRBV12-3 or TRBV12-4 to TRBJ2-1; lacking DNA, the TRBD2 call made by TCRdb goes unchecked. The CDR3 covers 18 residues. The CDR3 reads CASSFLGTSGSSYNEQFF.

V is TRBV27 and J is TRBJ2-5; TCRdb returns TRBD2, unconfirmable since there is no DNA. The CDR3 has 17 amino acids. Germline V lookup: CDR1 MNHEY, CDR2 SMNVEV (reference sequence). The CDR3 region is CASSFGGGLANEETQYF.

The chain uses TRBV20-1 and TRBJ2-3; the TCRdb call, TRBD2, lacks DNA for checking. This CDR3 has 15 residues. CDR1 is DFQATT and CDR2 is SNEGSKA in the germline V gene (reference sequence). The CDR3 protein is CSASGAGDGTDTQYF.

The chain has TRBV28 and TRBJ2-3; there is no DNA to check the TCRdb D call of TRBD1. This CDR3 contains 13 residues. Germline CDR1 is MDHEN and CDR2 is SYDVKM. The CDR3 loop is CASSTPAANREYF. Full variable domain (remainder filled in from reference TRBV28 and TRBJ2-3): DVKVTQSSRYLVKRTGEKVFLECVQDMDHENMFWYRQDPGLGLRLIYFSYDVKMKEKGDIPEGYSVSREKKERFSLILESASTNQTSMYLCASSTPAANREYFGPGTRLTVL.

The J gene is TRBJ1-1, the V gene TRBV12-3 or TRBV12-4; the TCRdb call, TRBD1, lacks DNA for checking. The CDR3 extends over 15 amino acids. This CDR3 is CASSSLQGMNTEAFF.

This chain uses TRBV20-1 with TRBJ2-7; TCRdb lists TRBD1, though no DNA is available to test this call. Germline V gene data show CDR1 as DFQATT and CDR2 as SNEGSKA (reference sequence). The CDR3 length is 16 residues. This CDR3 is CSAIMGPAVGIAEQYF.

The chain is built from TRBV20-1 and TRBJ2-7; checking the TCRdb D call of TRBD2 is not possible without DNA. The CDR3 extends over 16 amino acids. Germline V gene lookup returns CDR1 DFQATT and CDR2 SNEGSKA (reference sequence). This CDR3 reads CSARDRTSGILYEQYF.

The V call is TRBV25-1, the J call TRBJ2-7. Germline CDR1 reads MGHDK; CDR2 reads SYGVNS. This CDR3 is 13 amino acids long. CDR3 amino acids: CATSVGWLYEQYF.

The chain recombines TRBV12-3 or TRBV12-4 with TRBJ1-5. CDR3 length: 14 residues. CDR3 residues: CASNSEAGNQPQHF.

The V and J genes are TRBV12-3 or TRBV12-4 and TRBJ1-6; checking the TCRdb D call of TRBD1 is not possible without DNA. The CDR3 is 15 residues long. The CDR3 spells CASSLDRGPYSPLHF.

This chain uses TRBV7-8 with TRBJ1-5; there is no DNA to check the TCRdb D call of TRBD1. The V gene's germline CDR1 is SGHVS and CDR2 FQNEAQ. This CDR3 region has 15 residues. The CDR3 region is CASSTQGYGNQPQHF.

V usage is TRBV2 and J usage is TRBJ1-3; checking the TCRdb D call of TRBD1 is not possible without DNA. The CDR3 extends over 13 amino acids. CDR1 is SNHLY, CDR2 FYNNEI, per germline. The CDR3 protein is CATTGDRGSTIYF. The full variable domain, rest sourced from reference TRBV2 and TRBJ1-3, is EPEVTQTPSHQVTQMGQEVILRCVPISNHLYFYWYRQILGQKVEFLVSFYNNEISEKSEIFDDQFSVERPDGSNFTLKIRSTKLEDSAMYFCATTGDRGSTIYFGEGSWLTVV.

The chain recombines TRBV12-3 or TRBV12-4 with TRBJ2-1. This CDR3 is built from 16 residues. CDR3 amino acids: CASSPSAGAPYNEQFF.

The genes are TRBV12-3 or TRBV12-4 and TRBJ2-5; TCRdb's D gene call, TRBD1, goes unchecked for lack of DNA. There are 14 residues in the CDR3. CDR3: CASRRDLAIETQYF.

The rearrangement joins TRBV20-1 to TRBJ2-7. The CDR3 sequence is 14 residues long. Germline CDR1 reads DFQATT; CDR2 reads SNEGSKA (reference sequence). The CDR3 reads CSARSLASLDEQYF.

The CDR3 sequence: CASSKALRVPGELFF. V and J are TRBV21-1 and TRBJ2-2. TRBV21-1 is reported as a pseudogene. The CDR3 has 15 amino acids.

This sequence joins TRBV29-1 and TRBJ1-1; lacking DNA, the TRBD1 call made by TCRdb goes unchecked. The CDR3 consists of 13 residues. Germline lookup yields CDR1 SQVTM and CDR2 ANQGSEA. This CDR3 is CSVEMGQDTEAFF.

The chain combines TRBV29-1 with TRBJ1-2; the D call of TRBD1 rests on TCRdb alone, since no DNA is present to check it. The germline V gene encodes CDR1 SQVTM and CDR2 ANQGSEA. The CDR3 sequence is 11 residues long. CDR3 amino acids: CSALGDSGYTF.

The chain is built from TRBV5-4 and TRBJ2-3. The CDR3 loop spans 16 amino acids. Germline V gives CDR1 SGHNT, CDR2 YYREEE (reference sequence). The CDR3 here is CASSFRRPGRTDTQYF. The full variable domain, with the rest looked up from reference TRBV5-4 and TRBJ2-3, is ETGVTQSPTHLIKTRGQQVTLRCSSQSGHNTVSWYQQALGQGPQFIFQYYREEENGRGNFPPRFSGLQFPNYSSELNVNALELDDSALYLCASSFRRPGRTDTQYFGPGTRLTVL.

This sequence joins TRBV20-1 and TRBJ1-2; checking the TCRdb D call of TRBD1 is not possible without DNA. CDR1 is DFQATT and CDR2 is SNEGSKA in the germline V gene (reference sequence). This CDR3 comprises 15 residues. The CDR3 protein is CSARVRGVRGYGYTF.

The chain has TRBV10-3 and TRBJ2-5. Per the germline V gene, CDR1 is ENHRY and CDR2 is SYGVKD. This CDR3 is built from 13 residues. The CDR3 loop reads CAISGDLRETQYF.

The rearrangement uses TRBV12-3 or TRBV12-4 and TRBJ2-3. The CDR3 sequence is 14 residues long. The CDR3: CASNLRGKPDTQYF.

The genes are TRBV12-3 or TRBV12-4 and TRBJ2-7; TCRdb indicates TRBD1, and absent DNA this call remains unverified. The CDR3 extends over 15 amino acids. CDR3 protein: CASSPRATKLYEQYF.

Here the CDR3 reads CASGDRDYNEQFF. V usage is TRBV12-3 or TRBV12-4 and J usage is TRBJ2-1; TCRdb gives TRBD1 as the D gene, but with no DNA this cannot be confirmed. The CDR3 consists of 13 residues.

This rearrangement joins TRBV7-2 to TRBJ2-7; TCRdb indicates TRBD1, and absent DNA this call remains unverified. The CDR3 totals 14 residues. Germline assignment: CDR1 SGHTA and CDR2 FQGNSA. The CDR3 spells CASSLEQGRNEQYF.